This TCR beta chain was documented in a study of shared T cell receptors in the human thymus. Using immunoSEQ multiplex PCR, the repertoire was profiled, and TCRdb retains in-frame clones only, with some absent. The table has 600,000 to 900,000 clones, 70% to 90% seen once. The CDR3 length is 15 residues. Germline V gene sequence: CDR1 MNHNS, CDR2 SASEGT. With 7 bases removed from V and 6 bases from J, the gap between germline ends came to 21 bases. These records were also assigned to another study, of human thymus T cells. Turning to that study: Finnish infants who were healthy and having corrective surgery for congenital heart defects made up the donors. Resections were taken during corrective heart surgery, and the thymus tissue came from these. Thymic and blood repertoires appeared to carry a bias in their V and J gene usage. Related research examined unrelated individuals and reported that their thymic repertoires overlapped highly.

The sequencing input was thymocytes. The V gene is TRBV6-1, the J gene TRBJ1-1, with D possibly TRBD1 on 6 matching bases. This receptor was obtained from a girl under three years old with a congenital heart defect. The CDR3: CASTNRRGERPEAFF. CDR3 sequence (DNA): TGTGCCAGCACCAACCGCAGGGGAGAACGCCCTGAAGCTTTCTTT.